This T cell receptor (beta chain) was observed in a study of cytomegalovirus exposure and HLA in healthy donors. General study results and limits: Sequence variants that were highly shared formed a cluster that was likely a sequencing artifact. Later analysis associated a missense DCLRE1C variant with TCR beta V- and J-gene trimming. It has been reported that TCR beta sequences accurately predicted the HLA-A and HLA-B alleles of most subjects.

Per the germline V gene, CDR1 is SGHKS and CDR2 is YYEKEE (reference sequence). V shed 4 bases and J 0 bases; nucleotides not matched to a gene: 7. This CDR3 has 15 amino acids. Primers included in the PCR were 60 Vbeta and 13 Jbeta primers. Repertoires were generated with immunoSEQ multiplex PCR, while TCRdb's copy carries only in-frame clones and drops some. The data contain about 89,000 clones, about 85% of them singletons. Note on this clone: The target antigen is unknown.

The sequenced sample was PBMCs. The receptor comes from a man aged 40-49 years in good health and CMV-seropositive. The J gene is TRBJ2-7, the V gene TRBV5-5; 7 positions match TRBD1. The CDR3 loop reads CASSPGDSLSYEQYF. The CDR3 DNA reads as TGTGCCAGCAGCCCCGGGGACAGCCTCTCCTACGAGCAGTACTTC.